The subject of this entry is one T cell receptor (beta chain). Its antigen remains unidentified. TCRdb's copy holds only in-frame clones and misses some; the assay was immunoSEQ multiplex PCR. This sample has about 46,000 clones; 70% to 90% occur once, and the top ten carry around 1.1%. This sample stems from a study of T cell responses to AZD1222 COVID-19 vaccine. Study results and caveats: In all cases, repertoires were sampled only after the peak T cell response. Spike-specific TCR breadth and depth rose after two AZD1222 doses. Baseline antibody screening turned up just five to seven seropositive AZD1222 recipients.

Second-dose schedules of about 4 or about 12 weeks were combined. The CDR3 length is 16 residues. Per the germline V gene, CDR1 is SSHAT and CDR2 is FNYEAQ (reference sequence). Deletions cut 1 base from V and 0 bases from J, with 13 bases between. This receptor was identified in an adult who received the AZD1222 COVID-19 vaccine. The genes are TRBV7-7 and TRBJ2-7, with D perhaps TRBD2 (7 bases). Material: peripheral blood, obtained 28 days after the second AZD1222 dose. CDR3 nucleotides: TGTGCCAGCAGCTTAGTGGGGGGGCCGAGCTCCTACGAGCAGTACTTC. Residues: CASSLVGGPSSYEQYF.